This T cell receptor beta chain emerged from a study of T-cell reconstitution after alpha-beta-depleted transplantation in children. The CDR3 has 16 residues. V was clipped by 3 bases and J by 4 bases, with 18 bases between them. In germline, CDR1 is LNHNV, CDR2 YYDKDF (reference sequence). Unique molecular identifiers featured in how the TCRbeta library was prepared. In TCRdb, the PCR reads were re-called with MiXCR into one record per CDR3 protein. The data contain approximately 400,000 distinct CDR3 sequences, roughly a tenth of them seen just once; the ten biggest clones take up roughly 5.5%. The J gene is TRBJ2-5, the V gene TRBV15; a weak D match, TRBD2 (6 bases). Sequenced material: PBMCs from the stem cell graft donor, taken from the stem cell graft. This sequence was found in a human donor who donated a stem cell graft to a child with acute myeloid leukemia. The CDR3 spells CATSSYRRRGGETQYF. Written as DNA, the CDR3 is TGTGCCACCAGCAGTTATCGAAGGAGGGGTGGAGAGACCCAGTACTTC. Together with reference TRBV15 and TRBJ2-5, the CDR3 gives the full variable domain: DAMVIQNPRYQVTQFGKPVTLSCSQTLNHNVMYWYQQKSSQAPKLLFHYYDKDFNNEADTPDNFQSRRPNTSFCFLDIRSPGLGDTAMYLCATSSYRRRGGETQYFGPGTRLLVL.